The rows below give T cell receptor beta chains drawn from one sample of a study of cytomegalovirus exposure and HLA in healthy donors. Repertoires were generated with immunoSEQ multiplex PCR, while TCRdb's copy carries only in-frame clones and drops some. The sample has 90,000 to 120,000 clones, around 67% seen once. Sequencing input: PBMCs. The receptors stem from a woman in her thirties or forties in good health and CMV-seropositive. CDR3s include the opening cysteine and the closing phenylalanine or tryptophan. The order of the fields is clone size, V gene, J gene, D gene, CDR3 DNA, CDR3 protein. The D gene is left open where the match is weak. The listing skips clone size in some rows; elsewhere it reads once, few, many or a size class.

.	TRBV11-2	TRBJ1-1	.	TGTGCCAGCAGCTTAGACGTGCTGACAGGACAAGCTTTCTTT	CASSLDVLTGQAFF
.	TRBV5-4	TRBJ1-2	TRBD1	TGTGCCAGCAGCCTCAGGGGGTTTGGCTACACCTTC	CASSLRGFGYTF
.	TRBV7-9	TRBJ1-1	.	TGTGCCAGCAGCTATGAAGGGGCGATTGAAGCTTTCTTT	CASSYEGAIEAFF
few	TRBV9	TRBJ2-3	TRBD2	TGTGCCAGCAGCGCTGGCGATGGGACTAGCGGGTGGGGCCTGCGGGATACGCAGTATTTT	CASSAGDGTSGWGLRDTQYF
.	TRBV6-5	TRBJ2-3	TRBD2	TGTGCCAGCCACCGGGCTAGCGGGGGATCAGATACGCAGTATTTT	CASHRASGGSDTQYF
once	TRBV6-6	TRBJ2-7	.	TGTGCCAGCAGTCAAATACTCTACGAGCAGTACTTC	CASSQILYEQYF
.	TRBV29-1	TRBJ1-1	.	TGCAGCGTTGAGATGGAGTCGGTAGCTTTCTTT	CSVEMESVAFF
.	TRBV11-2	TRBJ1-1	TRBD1	TGTGCCAGCAGCCACGGACAGGGCAGCACTGAAGCTTTCTTT	CASSHGQGSTEAFF
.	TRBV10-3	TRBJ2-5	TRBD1	TGTGCCATCACCGGACAGGAACAAGAGACCCAGTACTTC	CAITGQEQETQYF
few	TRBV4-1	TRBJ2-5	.	TGCGCCAGCAGTACCACTGAGCGGCACCAAGAGACCCAGTACTTC	CASSTTERHQETQYF
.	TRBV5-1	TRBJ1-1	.	TGCGCCAGCAGCGCATGGGGACAGAACACTGAAGCTTTCTTT	CASSAWGQNTEAFF
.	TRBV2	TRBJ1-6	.	TGTGCCAGCGGGGCGACGTCCACTAATTCACCCCTCCACTTT	CASGATSTNSPLHF
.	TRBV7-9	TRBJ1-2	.	TGTGCCAGCAGCTTAGTCCCCGCCCGGAGGGGACTTCACTATGGCTACACCTTC	CASSLVPARRGLHYGYTF
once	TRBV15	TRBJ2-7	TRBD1	TGTGCCACCAGCAGAAACAGGGGCGCGTCCTACGAGCAGTACTTC	CATSRNRGASYEQYF
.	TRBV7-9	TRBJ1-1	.	TGTGCCAGCAGCTTAGACCGGGAGCTTTTCTTT	CASSLDRELFF
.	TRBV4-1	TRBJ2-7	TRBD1	TGCGCCAGCAGCCCAACAGGGGTTTCCTACGAGCAGTACTTC	CASSPTGVSYEQYF
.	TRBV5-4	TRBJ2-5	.	TGTGCCAGCAGGTTGAGGGGGGGCGAGACCCAGTACTTC	CASRLRGGETQYF
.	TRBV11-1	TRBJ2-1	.	TGTGCCAGCAGTTTTACGGACCAGGGGTACAATGAGCAGTTCTTC	CASSFTDQGYNEQFF
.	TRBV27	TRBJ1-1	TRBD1	TGTGCCAGCAGTTTATCGACAGGGGGGAACACTGAAGCTTTCTTT	CASSLSTGGNTEAFF
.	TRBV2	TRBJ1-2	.	TGTGCCAGCAGTGAGGCAGGGAACTATGGCTACACCTTC	CASSEAGNYGYTF
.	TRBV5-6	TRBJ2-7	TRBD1	TGTGCCAGCAGCTTGGGCAGGGGGCTCTACGAGCAGTACTTC	CASSLGRGLYEQYF
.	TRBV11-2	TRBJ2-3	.	TGTGCCAGCAGCCCTGGACGGATGCTGGGGGGTAGCACAGATACGCAGTATTTT	CASSPGRMLGGSTDTQYF
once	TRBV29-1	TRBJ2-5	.	TGCAGCGTTGAAGGACAGCCTCCGACACCCGAGGAGACCCAGTACTTC	CSVEGQPPTPEETQYF
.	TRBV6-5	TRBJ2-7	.	TGTGCCAGCAGTTACTCGATAGACAGGTTATCCTACGAGCAGTACTTC	CASSYSIDRLSYEQYF
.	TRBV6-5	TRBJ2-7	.	TGTGCCAGCAGTCTTGTCGAGGGTGGCGAGCAGTACTTC	CASSLVEGGEQYF
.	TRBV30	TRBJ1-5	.	TGTGCCTGGAGTGTACTACTTGGAGGTAACCAGCCCCAGCATTTT	CAWSVLLGGNQPQHF
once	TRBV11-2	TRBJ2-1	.	TGTGCCAGCAGGTCTGTCGGACAGACCTACAATGAGCAGTTCTTC	CASRSVGQTYNEQFF
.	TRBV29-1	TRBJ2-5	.	TGCAGCGTTGAACCCGGGTCAAAGACCCAGTACTTC	CSVEPGSKTQYF
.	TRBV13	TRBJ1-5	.	TGTGCCAGCAGCTTCTTGTACGGGCCCCAGCATTTT	CASSFLYGPQHF
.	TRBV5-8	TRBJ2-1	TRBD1	TGTGCCAGCAGCTACAGGGGGACCTACAATGAGCAGTTCTTC	CASSYRGTYNEQFF
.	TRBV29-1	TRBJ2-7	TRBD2	TGCAGCGTTGCGCGGGGAGGGAGTTACGAGCAGTACTTC	CSVARGGSYEQYF
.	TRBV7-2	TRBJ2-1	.	TGTGCCAGCACCTTAGGGTTAGGAGGGCCTTATTCCTACAATGAGCAGTTCTTC	CASTLGLGGPYSYNEQFF
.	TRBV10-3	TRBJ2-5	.	TGTGCCATTTTAGGGGCTCCCGAGACCCAGTACTTC	CAILGAPETQYF
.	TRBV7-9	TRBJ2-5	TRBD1	TGTGCCAGCAGCTTGGGGATGGGGCGGACAGGTTGGCTCCAAGAGACCCAGTACTTC	CASSLGMGRTGWLQETQYF
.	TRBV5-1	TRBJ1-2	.	TGCGCCAGCAGCTTCTCCGGGACAAACTATGGCTACACCTTC	CASSFSGTNYGYTF
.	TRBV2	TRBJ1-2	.	TGTGCCAGCAATATTCGGGGGGAGTGGGATGGCTACACCTTC	CASNIRGEWDGYTF
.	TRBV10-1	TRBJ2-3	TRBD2	TGCGCCAGCAGCCCCAGCGGGGCCTCAGGGACGCAGTATTTT	CASSPSGASGTQYF
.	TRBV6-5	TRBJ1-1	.	TGTGCCAGCAGGGGCCGGGGGGTCACTGAAGCTTTCTTT	CASRGRGVTEAFF
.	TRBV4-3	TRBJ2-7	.	TGCGCCAGCAGCCAAGATCTGGGGCCCTACGAGCAGTACTTC	CASSQDLGPYEQYF
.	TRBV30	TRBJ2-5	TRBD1	TGTGCCCAAGGACAGGGAGAAACCCAGTACTTC	CAQGQGETQYF
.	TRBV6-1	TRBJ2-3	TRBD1	TGTGCCTATGACAGGGGGCTCGGCACAGATACGCAGTATTTT	CAYDRGLGTDTQYF
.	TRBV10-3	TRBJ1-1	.	TGTGCCATCAGTGAATCGAAAGGGAGCACTGAAGCTTTCTTT	CAISESKGSTEAFF
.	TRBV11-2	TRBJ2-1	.	TGTGCCAGCCTGTCAGGGAGGCATGAGCAGTTCTTC	CASLSGRHEQFF
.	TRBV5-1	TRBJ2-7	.	TGCGCCAGCAGCTTGGCCCGTGGGGGGAAGCCTCAGGGCGAGCAGTACTTC	CASSLARGGKPQGEQYF
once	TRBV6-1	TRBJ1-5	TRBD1	TGTGCCAGCAGTGACCCCGACAGGGTCAATAGCAATCAGCCCCAGCATTTT	CASSDPDRVNSNQPQHF
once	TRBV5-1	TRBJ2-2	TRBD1	TGCGCCAGCAGCAGGGGAGCAGGGGGCACCGGGGAGCTGTTTTTT	CASSRGAGGTGELFF
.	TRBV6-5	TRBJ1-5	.	TGTGCCAGCGGCCCAGGGGCCAGCCAGCCCCAGCATTTT	CASGPGASQPQHF
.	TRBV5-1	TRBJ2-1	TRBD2	TGCGCCAGCAGGTGGCGGGGGGCCTCCTACAATGAGCAGTTCTTC	CASRWRGASYNEQFF
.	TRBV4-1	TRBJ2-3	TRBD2	TGCGCCAGCAGCCAAGGAAGCGGGACTAGCACAGATACGCAGTATTTT	CASSQGSGTSTDTQYF
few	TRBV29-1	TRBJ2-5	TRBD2	TGCAGCGTTGGGTCCGGGGGGGAGACCCAGTACTTC	CSVGSGGETQYF
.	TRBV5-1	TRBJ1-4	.	TGCGCCAGCAGCTCACAGGGCATTGGTAATGAAAAACTGTTTTTT	CASSSQGIGNEKLFF
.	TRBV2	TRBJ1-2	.	TGTGCCAGCCAGGTTAACTATGGCTACACCTTC	CASQVNYGYTF
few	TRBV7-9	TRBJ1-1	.	TGTGCCAGCAGCTTAGGAAACAGGATGAACACTGAAGCTTTCTTT	CASSLGNRMNTEAFF
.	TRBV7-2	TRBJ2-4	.	TGTGCCAGCAGCTTAGTAGAAAAAAACATTCAGTACTTC	CASSLVEKNIQYF
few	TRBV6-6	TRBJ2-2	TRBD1	TGTGCCAGCATGACAGGGGACACCGGGGAGCTGTTTTTT	CASMTGDTGELFF
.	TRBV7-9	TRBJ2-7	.	TGTGCCAGCAGCATCGGACATGGAGCCTACGAGCAGTACTTC	CASSIGHGAYEQYF
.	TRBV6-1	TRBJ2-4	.	TGTGCCAGCAGGCCGCCGGGACTAGCCAAAAACATTCAGTACTTC	CASRPPGLAKNIQYF
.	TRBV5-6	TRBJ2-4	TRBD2	TGTGCCAGCAGCTTGATCTTGACTAGCGGCAAAAACATTCAGTACTTC	CASSLILTSGKNIQYF
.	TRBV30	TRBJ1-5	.	TGTGCCTGGAGATCCCTTCCGAATCAGCCCCAGCATTTT	CAWRSLPNQPQHF
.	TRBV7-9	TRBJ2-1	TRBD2	TGTGCCAGCAGCTTAAGGCGGGGGGACCAGGGTGAGCAGTTCTTC	CASSLRRGDQGEQFF